This T cell receptor (beta chain) was identified during a study of T-cell reconstitution after alpha-beta-depleted transplantation in children. Whole-study results and caveats: As was reported, about two months after transplant, alpha-beta T cells came from several hundred expanded graft clones. At the one-year point after transplant, T-cell counts and TCRbeta diversity were found to come mostly from T cells that had been newly produced. Diversity of TCRbeta at day 60 was high in some patients, arising from surviving recipient T cells and thymic progenitors.

Trimming removed 4 bases from V and 6 bases from J; junction bases left unmatched: 8. Germline V gene data show CDR1 as MDHEN and CDR2 as SYDVKM. The CDR3 spans 15 residues. Note on this clonotype: Its specificity is not known.

Unique molecular identifiers were built into the TCRbeta library. TCRdb passed the PCR reads through MiXCR, listing each CDR3 protein once. The table lists about 250,000 distinct CDR3 sequences, 24% of them singletons. The source is a female patient under 10 years old who had a stem cell transplant for congenital amegakaryocytic thrombocytopenia, so the T cells may come from the graft donor. Sequencing was performed on PBMCs, mostly from graft donor cells, taken 360 days after TCRalphabeta/CD19-depleted stem cell transplant. This sequence joins TRBV28 and TRBJ2-3, with 9 bases matching TRBD2. The CDR3 DNA reads as TGTGCCAGCAGTTCCGCGGGACTAGCAGTTGATACGCAGTATTTT. It yields the protein CASSSAGLAVDTQYF.